This T cell receptor (beta chain) was documented in a study of T-cell reconstitution after alpha-beta-depleted transplantation in children listed by TCRdb under 2016. Study-wide context: The study quantitatively tracked T-cell immune reconstitution after TCRalphabeta/CD19-depleted allogeneic hematopoietic cell transplantation in children using TCR repertoire profiling.

Libraries were prepared through PCR. The instrument given in TCRdb is Illumina HiSeq 2500. TCR libraries were prepared with molecular barcoding, using unique molecular identifiers to normalize TCRbeta repertoire quantification. TCRdb reanalyzed the raw reads on its own, using fastp at Q25 for trimming and MiXCR for clone calling, and kept in-frame beta chains. Records with the same CDR3 protein are collapsed into one entry carrying the most frequent genes and DNA. The sample yields about 420,000 distinct CDR3 sequences; approximately 11% were counted once. 4.5% to 6.5% of the sample is taken by the ten largest. This clonotype was detected only a few times. The clone's antigen remains unknown. Base qualities are not at hand, and no much larger clone is one base apart. V loses 8 bases, J loses 2 bases, and the germline ends lie 18 bases apart. The CDR3 runs 15 residues from the cysteine to the phenylalanine. Only the CDR3 DNA is retained, 45 bases long and in frame from the first base.

The sequence is built from TRBV12-3 or TRBV12-4 and TRBJ2-5, and TRBD1 may be the D gene, going by 6 matching bases. This receptor was obtained from a human donor who donated a stem cell graft to a child with acute myeloid leukemia. The sample in question was PBMCs from the stem cell graft donor, obtained from the stem cell graft. The nucleotides read TGTGCCAGCGGCCGGGCAGGGGCCCTACAAGAGACCCAGTACTTC. This gives the protein CASGRAGALQETQYF.